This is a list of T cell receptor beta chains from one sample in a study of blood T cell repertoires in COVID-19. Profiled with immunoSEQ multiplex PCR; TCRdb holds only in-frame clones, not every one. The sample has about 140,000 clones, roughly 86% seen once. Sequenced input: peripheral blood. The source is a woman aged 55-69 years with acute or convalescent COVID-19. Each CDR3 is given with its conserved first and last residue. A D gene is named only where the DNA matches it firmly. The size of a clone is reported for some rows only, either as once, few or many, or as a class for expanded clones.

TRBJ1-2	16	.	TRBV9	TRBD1	TGTGCCAGCAGCGTAGCTACAGGGGTATACGGTAGCGGCTACACCTTC	CASSVATGVYGSGYTF
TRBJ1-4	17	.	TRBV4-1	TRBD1	TGCGCCAGCAGCCCTTCGGGACAGCCTGAACAGATTGAAAAACTGTTTTTT	CASSPSGQPEQIEKLFF
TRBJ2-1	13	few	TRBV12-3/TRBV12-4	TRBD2	TGTGCCAGCAGAGAGGCGGGGAGGGATGAGCAGTTCTTC	CASREAGRDEQFF
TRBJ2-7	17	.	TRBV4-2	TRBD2	TGTGCCAGCAGCCAAGAAGCGACTAGCGGGGGGGCCTACGAGCAGTACTTC	CASSQEATSGGAYEQYF
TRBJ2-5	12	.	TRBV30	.	TGTGCCTGGAGAGACCAAAGGGGGATCCAGTACTTC	CAWRDQRGIQYF
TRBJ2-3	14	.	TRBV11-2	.	TGTGCCAGCAGCTTAGACGGGGGGCCGGATACGCAGTATTTT	CASSLDGGPDTQYF
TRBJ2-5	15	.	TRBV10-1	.	TGCGCCAGCAGTGAGTCTGGCAAGTACCAAGAGACCCAGTACTTC	CASSESGKYQETQYF
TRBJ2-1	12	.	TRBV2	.	TGTGCCAGCAGTGAAAAAATCTATGAGCAGTTCTTC	CASSEKIYEQFF
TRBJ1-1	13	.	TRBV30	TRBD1	TGTGCCTGGAGTAGGGACAGCCCCTATGAAGCTTTCTTT	CAWSRDSPYEAFF
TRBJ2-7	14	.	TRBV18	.	TGTGCCAGCTCACGGCAGGCTCTTTCCTACGAGCAGTACTTC	CASSRQALSYEQYF
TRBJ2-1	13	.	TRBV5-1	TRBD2	TGCGCCAGCAGCTTGGCGGGGGGCAATGAGCAGTTCTTC	CASSLAGGNEQFF
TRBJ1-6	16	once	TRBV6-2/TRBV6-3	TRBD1	TGTGCCAGCAGTCCGTTCGGGACAGGGAGGAATTCACCCCTCCACTTT	CASSPFGTGRNSPLHF
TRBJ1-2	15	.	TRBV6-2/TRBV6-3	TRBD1	TGTGCCAGCAGTTACCCCAGGGGGCGCGACTATGGCTACACCTTC	CASSYPRGRDYGYTF
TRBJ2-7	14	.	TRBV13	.	TGTGCCAGCAGCTTAGCGGTACGGGGCTACGAGCAGTACTTC	CASSLAVRGYEQYF
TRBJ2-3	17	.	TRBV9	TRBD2	TGTGCCAGCAGCGTGCCATTAGCGGGGGGGAGCACAGATACGCAGTATTTT	CASSVPLAGGSTDTQYF
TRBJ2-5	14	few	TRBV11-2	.	TGTGCCAGTCGATCCATCAGGCACCAAGAGACCCAGTACTTC	CASRSIRHQETQYF
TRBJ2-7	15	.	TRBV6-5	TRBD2	TGTGCCAGCAGGTCCCGACTAGCGGGGGCCTACGAGCAGTACTTC	CASRSRLAGAYEQYF
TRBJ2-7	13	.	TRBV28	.	TGTGCCAGCAGTTTGGTCAGTCCTAGCGAGCAGTACTTC	CASSLVSPSEQYF
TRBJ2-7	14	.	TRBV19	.	TGTGCCAGTAGTATTAGCAGGGCCTCCTACGAGCAGTACTTC	CASSISRASYEQYF
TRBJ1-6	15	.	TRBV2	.	TGTGCCAGCAACCTGTACCGGGAGGCTAATTCACCCCTCCACTTT	CASNLYREANSPLHF
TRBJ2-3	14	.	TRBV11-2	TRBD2	TGTGCCAGCAGCCTGAAGAGCGGGGGGGCGGTAGGGTATTTT	CASSLKSGGAVGYF
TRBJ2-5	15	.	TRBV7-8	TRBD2	TGTGCCAGCAGCTTAGCCCCTAGCGGGGGAGAGACCCAGTACTTC	CASSLAPSGGETQYF
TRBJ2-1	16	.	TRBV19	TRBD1	TGTGCCAGTACCCTAGGGACAGGGGGCCCCTACAATGAGCAGTTCTTC	CASTLGTGGPYNEQFF
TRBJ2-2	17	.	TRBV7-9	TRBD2	TGTGCCAGCAGCTTAGGCGGGGGACCGAGGAACACCGGGGAGCTGTTTTTT	CASSLGGGPRNTGELFF
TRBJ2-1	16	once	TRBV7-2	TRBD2	TGTGCCAGCAGCTTAGATCCGGGGGGGCCCGTCAATGAGCAGTTCTTC	CASSLDPGGPVNEQFF
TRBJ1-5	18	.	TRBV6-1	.	TGTGCCAGCAGTGAAGCCCCCTCCGGGGGTGGCTTAGGGCAGCCCCAGCATTTT	CASSEAPSGGGLGQPQHF